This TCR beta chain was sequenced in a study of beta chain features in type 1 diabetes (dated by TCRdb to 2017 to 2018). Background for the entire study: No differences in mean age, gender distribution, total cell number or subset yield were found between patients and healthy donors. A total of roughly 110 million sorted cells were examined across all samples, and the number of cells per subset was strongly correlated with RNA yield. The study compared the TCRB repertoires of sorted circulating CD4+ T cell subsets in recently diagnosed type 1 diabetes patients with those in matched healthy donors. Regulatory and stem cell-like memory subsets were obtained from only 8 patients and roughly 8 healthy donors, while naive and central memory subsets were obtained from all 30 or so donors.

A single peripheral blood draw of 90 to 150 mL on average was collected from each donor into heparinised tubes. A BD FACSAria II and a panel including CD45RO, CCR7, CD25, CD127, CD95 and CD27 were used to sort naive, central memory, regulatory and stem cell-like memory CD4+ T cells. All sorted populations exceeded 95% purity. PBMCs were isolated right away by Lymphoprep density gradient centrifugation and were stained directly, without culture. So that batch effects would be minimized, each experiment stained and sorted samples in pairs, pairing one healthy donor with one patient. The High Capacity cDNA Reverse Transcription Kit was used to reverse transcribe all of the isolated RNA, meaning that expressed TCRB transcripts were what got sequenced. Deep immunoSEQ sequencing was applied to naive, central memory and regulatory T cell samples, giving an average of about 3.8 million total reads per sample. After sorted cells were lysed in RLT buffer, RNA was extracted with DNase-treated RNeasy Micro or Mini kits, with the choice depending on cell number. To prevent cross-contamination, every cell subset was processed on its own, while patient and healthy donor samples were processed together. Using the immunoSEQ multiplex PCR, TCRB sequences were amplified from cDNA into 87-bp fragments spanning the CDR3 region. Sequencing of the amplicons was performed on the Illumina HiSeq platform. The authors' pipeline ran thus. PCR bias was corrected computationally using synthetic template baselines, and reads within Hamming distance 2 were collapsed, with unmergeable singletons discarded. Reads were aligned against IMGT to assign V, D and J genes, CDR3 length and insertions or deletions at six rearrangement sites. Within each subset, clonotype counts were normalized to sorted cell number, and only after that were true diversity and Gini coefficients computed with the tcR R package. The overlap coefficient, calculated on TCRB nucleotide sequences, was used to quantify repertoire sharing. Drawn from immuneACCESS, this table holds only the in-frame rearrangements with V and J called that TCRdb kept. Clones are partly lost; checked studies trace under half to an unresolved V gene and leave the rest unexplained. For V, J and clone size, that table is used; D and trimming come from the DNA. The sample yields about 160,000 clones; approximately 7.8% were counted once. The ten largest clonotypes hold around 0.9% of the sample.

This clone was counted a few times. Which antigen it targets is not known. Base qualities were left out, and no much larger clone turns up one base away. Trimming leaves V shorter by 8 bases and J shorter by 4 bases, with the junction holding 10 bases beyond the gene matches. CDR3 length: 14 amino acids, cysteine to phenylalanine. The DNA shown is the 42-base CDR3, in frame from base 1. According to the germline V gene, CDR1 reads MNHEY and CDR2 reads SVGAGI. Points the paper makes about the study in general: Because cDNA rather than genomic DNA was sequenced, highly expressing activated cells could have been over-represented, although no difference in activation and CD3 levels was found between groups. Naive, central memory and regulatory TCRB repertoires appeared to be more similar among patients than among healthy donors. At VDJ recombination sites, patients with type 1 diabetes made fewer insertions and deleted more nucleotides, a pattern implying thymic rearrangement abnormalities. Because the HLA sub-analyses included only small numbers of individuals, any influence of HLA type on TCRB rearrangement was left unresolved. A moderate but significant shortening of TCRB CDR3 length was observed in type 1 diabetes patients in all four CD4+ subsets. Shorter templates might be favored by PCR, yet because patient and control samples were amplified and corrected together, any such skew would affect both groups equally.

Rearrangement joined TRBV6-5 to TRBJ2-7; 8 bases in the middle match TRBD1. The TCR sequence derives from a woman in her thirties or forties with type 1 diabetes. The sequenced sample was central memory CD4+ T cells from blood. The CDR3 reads CASRAPGGNYEQYF. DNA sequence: TGTGCCAGCCGGGCCCCAGGGGGCAATTACGAGCAGTACTTC.